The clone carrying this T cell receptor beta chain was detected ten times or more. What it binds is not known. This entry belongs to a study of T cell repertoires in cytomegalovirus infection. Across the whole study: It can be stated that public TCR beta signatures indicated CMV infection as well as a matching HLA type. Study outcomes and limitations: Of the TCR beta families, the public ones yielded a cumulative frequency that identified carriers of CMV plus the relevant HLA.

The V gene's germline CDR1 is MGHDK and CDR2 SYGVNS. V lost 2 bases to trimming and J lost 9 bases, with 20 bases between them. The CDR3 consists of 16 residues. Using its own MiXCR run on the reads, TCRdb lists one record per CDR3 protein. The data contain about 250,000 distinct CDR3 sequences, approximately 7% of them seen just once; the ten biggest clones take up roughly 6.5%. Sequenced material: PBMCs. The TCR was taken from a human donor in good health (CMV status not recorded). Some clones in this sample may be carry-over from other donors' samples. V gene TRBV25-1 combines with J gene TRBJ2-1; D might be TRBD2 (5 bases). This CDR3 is CASSELPSGFGSEQFF. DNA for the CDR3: TGTGCCAGCAGTGAACTCCCCTCGGGGTTTGGCAGTGAGCAGTTCTTC.